This T cell receptor (beta chain) comes out of a study of technical replicates of blood from a handful of donors. Profiling relied on immunoSEQ multiplex PCR, and the TCRdb table lists in-frame clones only, not all of them. The table has roughly 56,000 clones, about 95% seen once; the top ten hold around 3%. Trimming took 7 bases from V and 4 from J, leaving 16 bases between them. The CDR3 runs 14 residues. CDR1 SGDLS and CDR2 YYNGEE come from the germline V gene. The rearrangement links TRBV9 to TRBJ2-3; no definite D call. Sequencing was done on a sample of PBMCs. The source is a human donor in good health. Some clones in this sample may be carry-over from other donors' samples. The CDR3 coding sequence is TGTGCCAGCGCGTCTGTGAGTATCGCAGATACGCAGTATTTT. Encoded protein: CASASVSIADTQYF.